In this sample, the clone carrying this T cell receptor (beta chain) turned up a few times. TCRdb independently ran MiXCR on the RT-PCR reads; one entry per CDR3 protein. The data hold around 700,000 distinct CDR3 sequences, with 13% to 15% observed a single time. The TCR comes from a female donor in good health, serving as a healthy control. Sequenced: memory CD4+ T cells from blood.

The CDR3 sequence: CASSDEQGNEQFF. The CDR3 coding sequence is TGTGCCAGCAGTGATGAACAGGGGAATGAGCAGTTCTTC. This chain uses TRBV2 with TRBJ2-1; 7 bases align to TRBD1. V shed 3 bases, J shed 7 bases, and the junction held 3 bases outside the gene matches. Germline values: CDR1 SNHLY, CDR2 FYNNEI. This CDR3 contains 13 residues.